This T cell receptor beta chain derives from a study of blood T cell repertoires in COVID-19. Looking at the study overall: COVID-19 samples from acute and convalescent phases originated in the United States, Italy and Spain. PBMCs, B-cell-depleted T cells, or T cells provided the cDNA or gDNA that made up the material.

Original processing methods: Nucleated cell number was recorded as an estimate derived from reference gene primer amplification. Profiling relied on immunoSEQ multiplex PCR, and the TCRdb table lists in-frame clones only, not all of them. The DNA was the basis for D and trimming; V, J and clone size are from that table. The repertoire holds tens of thousands of clones, with roughly 90% as singletons. Germline V gives CDR1 ENHRY, CDR2 SYGVKD. Trimming took 4 bases from V and 1 from J, leaving 7 bases between them. The CDR3 totals 13 residues. Sequences were obtained from peripheral blood. The chain employs TRBV10-3 and TRBJ1-1; D ambiguous. The sequence was collected from a man aged 55 to 69 with active COVID-19. CDR3 sequence: CAISGQENTEAFF. Written as DNA, the CDR3 is TGTGCCATCAGTGGGCAGGAGAACACTGAAGCTTTCTTT.